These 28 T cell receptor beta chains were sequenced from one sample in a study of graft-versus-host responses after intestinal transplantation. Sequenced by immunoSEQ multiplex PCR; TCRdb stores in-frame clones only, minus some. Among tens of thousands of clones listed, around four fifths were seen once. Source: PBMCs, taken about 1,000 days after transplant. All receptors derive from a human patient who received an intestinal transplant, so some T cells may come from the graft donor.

CDR3: CASSLTGYQPQHF. The DNA for the CDR3 is TGTGCCAGCAGCCTGACAGGGTACCAGCCCCAGCATTTT. The gene calls are TRBV6-6 and TRBJ1-5; 7 bases agree with TRBD1. The V segment lost 6 bases and the J segment 7 bases; nucleotides outside the gene matches: 6. This CDR3 comprises 13 residues. Germline loops: CDR1 MNHNY, CDR2 SVGAGI (reference sequence).

Here the CDR3 reads CSAKTNPLNTEAFF. In DNA, the CDR3 is TGCAGCGCCAAAACGAACCCTTTGAACACTGAAGCTTTCTTT. This chain joins TRBV29-1 and TRBJ1-1; D is unclear. V lost 7 bases to trimming and J lost 0 bases, with 15 bases between them. The CDR3 is 14 residues long. Germline values: CDR1 SQVTM, CDR2 ANQGSEA.

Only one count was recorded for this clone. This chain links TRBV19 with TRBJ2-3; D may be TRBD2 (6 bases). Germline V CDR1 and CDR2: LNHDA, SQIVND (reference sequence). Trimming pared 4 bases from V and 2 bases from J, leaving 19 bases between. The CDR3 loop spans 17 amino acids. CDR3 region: CASSTAAGRRSTDTQYF. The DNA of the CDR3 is TGTGCCAGTAGTACCGCCGCGGGACGGAGATCCACAGATACGCAGTATTTT.

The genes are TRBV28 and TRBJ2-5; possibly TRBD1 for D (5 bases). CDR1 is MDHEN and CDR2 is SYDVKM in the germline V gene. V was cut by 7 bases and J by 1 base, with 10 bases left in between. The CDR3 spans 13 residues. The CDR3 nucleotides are TGTGCCAGCACCGACAGAATCCAAGAGACCCAGTACTTC. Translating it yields CASTDRIQETQYF. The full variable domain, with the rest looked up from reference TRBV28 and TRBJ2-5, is DVKVTQSSRYLVKRTGEKVFLECVQDMDHENMFWYRQDPGLGLRLIYFSYDVKMKEKGDIPEGYSVSREKKERFSLILESASTNQTSMYLCASTDRIQETQYFGPGTRLLVL.

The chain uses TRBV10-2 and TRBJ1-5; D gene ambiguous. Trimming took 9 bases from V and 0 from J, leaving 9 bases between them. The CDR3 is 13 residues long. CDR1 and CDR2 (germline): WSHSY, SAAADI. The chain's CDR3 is CASSLYSNQPQHF. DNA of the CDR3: TGCGCCAGTTCCCTTTATAGCAATCAGCCCCAGCATTTT.

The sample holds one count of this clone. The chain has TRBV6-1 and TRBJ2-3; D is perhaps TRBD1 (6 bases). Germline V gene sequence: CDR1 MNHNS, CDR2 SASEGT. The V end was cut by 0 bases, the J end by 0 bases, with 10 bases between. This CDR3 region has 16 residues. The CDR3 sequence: CASSEARQGSTDTQYF. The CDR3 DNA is TGTGCCAGCAGTGAAGCCAGGCAGGGGAGCACAGATACGCAGTATTTT.

CDR3 sequence (DNA): TGTGCCAGCAGCTCTCGGGGCTCCTACAATGAGCAGTTCTTC. It yields the protein CASSSRGSYNEQFF. The chain uses TRBV7-8 and TRBJ2-1; perhaps TRBD2 as D (5 bases). Germline assignment: CDR1 SGHVS and CDR2 FQNEAQ. V lost 4 bases and J lost 0, with 7 bases in between. This CDR3 comprises 14 residues.

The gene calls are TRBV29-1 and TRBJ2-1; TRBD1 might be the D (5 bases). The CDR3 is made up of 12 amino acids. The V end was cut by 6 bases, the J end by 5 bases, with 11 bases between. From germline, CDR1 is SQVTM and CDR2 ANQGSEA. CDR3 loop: CSVGHPNNEQFF. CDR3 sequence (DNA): TGCAGCGTAGGACATCCTAACAATGAGCAGTTCTTC.

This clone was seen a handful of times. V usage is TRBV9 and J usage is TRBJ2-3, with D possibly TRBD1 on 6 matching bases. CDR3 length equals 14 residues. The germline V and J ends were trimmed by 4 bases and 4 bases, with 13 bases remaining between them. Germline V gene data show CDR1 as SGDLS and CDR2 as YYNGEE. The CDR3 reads CASSRGGRADTQYF. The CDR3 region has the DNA TGTGCCAGCAGCCGAGGGGGACGGGCAGATACGCAGTATTTT.

In nucleotides, the CDR3 is TGTGCCAGCAGCGTAGGGGTGTCCTCTGGCGAGCAGTACTTC. Translating gives CASSVGVSSGEQYF. The V gene is TRBV9, the J gene TRBJ2-7, with D unclear. The CDR3 contains 14 residues. Looked up from germline, CDR1 is SGDLS and CDR2 is YYNGEE. V dropped 0 bases and J dropped 6 bases, with 13 bases sitting between them.

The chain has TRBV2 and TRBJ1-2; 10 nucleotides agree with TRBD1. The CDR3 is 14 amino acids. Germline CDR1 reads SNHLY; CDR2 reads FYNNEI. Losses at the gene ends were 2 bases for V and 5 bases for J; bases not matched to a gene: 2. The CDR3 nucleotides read TGTGCCAGCAGTGAATCGGGACAGGGGTATGGCTACACCTTC. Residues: CASSESGQGYGYTF.

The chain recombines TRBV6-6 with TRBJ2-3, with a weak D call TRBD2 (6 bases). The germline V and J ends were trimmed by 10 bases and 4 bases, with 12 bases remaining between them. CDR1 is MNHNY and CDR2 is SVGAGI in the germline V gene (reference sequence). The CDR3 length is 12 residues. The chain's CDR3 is CAIRGRPDTQYF. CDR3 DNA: TGTGCCATCAGAGGGAGGCCAGATACGCAGTATTTT.

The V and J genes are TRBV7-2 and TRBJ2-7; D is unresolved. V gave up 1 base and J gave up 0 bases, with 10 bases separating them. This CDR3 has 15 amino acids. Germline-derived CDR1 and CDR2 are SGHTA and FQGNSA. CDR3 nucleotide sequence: TGTGCCAGCAGCTTAGTTGCAGAGAGCTCCTACGAGCAGTACTTC. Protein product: CASSLVAESSYEQYF.

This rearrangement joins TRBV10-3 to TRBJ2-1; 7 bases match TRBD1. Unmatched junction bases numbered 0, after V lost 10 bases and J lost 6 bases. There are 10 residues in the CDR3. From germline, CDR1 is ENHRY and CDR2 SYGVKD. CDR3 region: CATGGNEQFF. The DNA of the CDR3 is TGTGCCACAGGGGGCAATGAGCAGTTCTTC.

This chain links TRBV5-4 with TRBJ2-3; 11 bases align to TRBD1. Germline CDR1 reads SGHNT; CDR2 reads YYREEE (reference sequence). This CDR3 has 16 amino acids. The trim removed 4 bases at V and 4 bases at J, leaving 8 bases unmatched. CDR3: CASSQGGTGGPDTQYF. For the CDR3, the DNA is TGTGCCAGCAGCCAAGGGGGGACAGGGGGGCCAGATACGCAGTATTTT.

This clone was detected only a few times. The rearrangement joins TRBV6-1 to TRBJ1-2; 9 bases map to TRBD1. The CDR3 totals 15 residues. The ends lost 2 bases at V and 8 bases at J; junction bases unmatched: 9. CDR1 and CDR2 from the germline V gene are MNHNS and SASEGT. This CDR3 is CASSELLQGARGYTF. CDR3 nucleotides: TGTGCCAGCAGTGAATTGCTACAGGGGGCACGAGGCTACACCTTC.

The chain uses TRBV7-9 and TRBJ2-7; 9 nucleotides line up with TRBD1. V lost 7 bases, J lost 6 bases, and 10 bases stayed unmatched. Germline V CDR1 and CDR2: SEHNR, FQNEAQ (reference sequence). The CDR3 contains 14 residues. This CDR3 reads CASTPRDRVTEQYF. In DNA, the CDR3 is TGTGCCAGCACTCCCAGGGACAGGGTAACCGAGCAGTACTTC. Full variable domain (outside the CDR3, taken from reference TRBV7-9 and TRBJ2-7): DTGVSQNPRHKITKRGQNVTFRCDPISEHNRLYWYRQTLGQGPEFLTYFQNEAQLEKSRLLSDRFSAERPKGSFSTLEIQRTEQGDSAMYLCASTPRDRVTEQYFGPGTRLTVT.

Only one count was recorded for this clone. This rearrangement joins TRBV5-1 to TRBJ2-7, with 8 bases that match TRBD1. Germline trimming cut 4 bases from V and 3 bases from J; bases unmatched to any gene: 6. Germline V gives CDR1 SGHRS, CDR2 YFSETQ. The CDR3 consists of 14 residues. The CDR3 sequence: CASSPDRVIYEQYF. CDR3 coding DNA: TGCGCCAGCAGCCCGGACAGGGTAATCTACGAGCAGTACTTC.

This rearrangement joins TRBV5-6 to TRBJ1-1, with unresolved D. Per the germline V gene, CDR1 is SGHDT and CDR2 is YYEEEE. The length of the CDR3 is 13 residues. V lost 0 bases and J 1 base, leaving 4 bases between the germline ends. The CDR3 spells CASSLAQNTEAFF. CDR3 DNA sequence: TGTGCCAGCAGCTTGGCCCAGAACACTGAAGCTTTCTTT.

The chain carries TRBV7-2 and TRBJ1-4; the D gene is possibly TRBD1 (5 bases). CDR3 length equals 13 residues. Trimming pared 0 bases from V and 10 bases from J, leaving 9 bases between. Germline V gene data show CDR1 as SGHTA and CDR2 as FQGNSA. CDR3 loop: CASSLAQGGKLFF. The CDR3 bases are TGTGCCAGCAGCTTAGCTCAGGGCGGAAAACTGTTTTTT.

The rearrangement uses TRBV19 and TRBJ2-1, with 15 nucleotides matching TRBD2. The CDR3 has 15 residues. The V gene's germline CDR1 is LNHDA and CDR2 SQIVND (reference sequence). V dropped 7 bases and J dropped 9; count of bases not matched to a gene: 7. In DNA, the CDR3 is TGTGCCAGTACCGGACTAGCGGGGGGGCCAGGTGAGCAGTTCTTC. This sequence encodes CASTGLAGGPGEQFF.

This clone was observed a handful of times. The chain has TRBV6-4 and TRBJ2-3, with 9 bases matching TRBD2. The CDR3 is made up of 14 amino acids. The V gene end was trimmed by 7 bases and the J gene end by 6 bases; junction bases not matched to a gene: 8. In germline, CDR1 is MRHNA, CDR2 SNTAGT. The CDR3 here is CASKSLAGSDTQYF. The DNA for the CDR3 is TGTGCCAGCAAAAGCCTAGCGGGAAGTGATACGCAGTATTTT.

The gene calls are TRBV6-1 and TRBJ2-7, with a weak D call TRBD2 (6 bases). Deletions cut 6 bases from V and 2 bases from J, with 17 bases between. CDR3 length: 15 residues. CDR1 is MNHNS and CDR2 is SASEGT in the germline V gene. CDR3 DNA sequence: TGTGCCAGCAGGAGCCATAGCGGTTCCCCCTACGAGCAGTACTTC. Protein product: CASRSHSGSPYEQYF.

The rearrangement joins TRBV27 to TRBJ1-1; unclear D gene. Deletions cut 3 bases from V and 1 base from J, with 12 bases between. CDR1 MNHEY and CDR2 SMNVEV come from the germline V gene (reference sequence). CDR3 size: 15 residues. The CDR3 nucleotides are TGTGCCAGCAGTTTGTATTCCGCGTCGAACACTGAAGCTTTCTTT. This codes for CASSLYSASNTEAFF.

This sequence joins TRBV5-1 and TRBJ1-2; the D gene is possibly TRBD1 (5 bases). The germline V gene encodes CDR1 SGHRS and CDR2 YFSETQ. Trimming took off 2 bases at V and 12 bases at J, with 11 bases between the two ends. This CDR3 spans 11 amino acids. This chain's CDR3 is CASSLGRGHTF. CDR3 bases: TGCGCCAGCAGCTTAGGCCGGGGCCACACCTTC.

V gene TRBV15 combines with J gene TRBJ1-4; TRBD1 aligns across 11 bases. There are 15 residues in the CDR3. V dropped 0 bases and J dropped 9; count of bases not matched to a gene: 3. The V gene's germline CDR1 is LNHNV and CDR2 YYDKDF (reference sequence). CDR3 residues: CATSRDLDRGQKLFF. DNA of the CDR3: TGTGCCACCAGCAGAGATCTGGACAGGGGGCAAAAACTGTTTTTT.

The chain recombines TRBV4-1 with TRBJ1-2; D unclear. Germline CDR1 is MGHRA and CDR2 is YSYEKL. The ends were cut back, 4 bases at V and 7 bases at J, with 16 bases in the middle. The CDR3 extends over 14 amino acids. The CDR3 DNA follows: TGCGCCAGCAGCCCGCTGGGCAGGAAGGGTGGCTACACCTTC. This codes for CASSPLGRKGGYTF.

CDR3 residues: CASSEEGLSGTTDNSPLHF. CDR3 coding DNA: TGTGCCAGCAGTGAAGAGGGGCTTTCCGGGACAACAGATAATTCACCCCTCCACTTT. This sequence joins TRBV6-1 and TRBJ1-6; a possible D gene is TRBD1 (6 bases). This CDR3 is built from 19 residues. V was trimmed by 1 base and J by 5 bases, leaving 21 bases between them. Germline V CDR1 and CDR2: MNHNS, SASEGT.